The next 6 T cell receptor beta chains were all read from a single sample in a study of identical twins. TCRdb re-called the 5' RACE reads with MiXCR, one entry per CDR3 protein. The table shows about 890,000 distinct CDR3 sequences, with about 12% occurring only once. These records were also assigned to another study, of yellow fever vaccine responses in identical twins.

The sample consisted of PBMCs. The origin of the receptors is a woman between 18 and 29 years old in good health.

This chain joins TRBV28 and TRBJ2-7; 7 bases match TRBD2. This CDR3 region has 15 residues. In germline, CDR1 is MDHEN, CDR2 SYDVKM. V lost 2 bases and J lost 7; bases outside the gene matches: 11. CDR3 nucleotides: TGTGCCAGCAGTTTAGCGGGCGGGAGACGGGTGGAGCAGTACTTC. As protein: CASSLAGGRRVEQYF.

The table lists this clonotype with many counts. The CDR3 sequence: CASSLAGGADIQYF. CDR3 coding DNA: TGTGCCAGCAGTTTGGCGGGGGGGGCGGACATTCAGTACTTC. The J gene is TRBJ2-4, the V gene TRBV12-3 or TRBV12-4, with 9 bases identical to TRBD2. CDR3 length: 14 residues. V trimming: 3 bases; J trimming: 8 bases; junction bases outside the gene matches: 5.

V usage is TRBV20-1 and J usage is TRBJ1-2; D unclear. The germline V gene has CDR1 DFQATT and CDR2 SNEGSKA (reference sequence). V gave up 5 bases and J gave up 5 bases, with 6 bases separating them. This CDR3 has 10 residues. The DNA for the CDR3 is TGCAGTGCTTCCCAGTATGGCTACACCTTC. Amino acid sequence: CSASQYGYTF.

This clonotype was seen ten or more times. This sequence joins TRBV12-3 or TRBV12-4 and TRBJ1-5; a weak D match, TRBD1 (6 bases). V lost 8 bases, J lost 3 bases, and 11 bases lay in between. CDR3 length equals 13 residues. The CDR3 sequence is CASQGQNNQPQHF. CDR3 in DNA: TGTGCCAGCCAAGGACAGAACAATCAGCCCCAGCATTTT.

This clonotype was seen repeatedly, ten times or more. The chain is built from TRBV6-1 and TRBJ1-2; TRBD1 agrees at 10 bases. J was trimmed by 8 bases and V by 9 bases; bases with no gene match: 9. This CDR3 region has 13 residues. Germline CDR1 MNHNS, CDR2 SASEGT. CDR3 residues: CASGQGDRDGYTF. In DNA, the CDR3 is TGTGCCAGTGGACAGGGGGATCGGGACGGCTACACCTTC.

The genes are TRBV5-4 and TRBJ2-5; 7 positions agree with TRBD1. Trimming at V came to 4 bases and at J to 2 bases, leaving 5 bases not matched to a gene. The CDR3 runs 14 residues. Germline values: CDR1 SGHNT, CDR2 YYREEE (reference sequence). Here the CDR3 reads CASSKNRGQETQYF. The CDR3 DNA reads TGTGCCAGCAGCAAGAACAGGGGTCAAGAGACCCAGTACTTC.